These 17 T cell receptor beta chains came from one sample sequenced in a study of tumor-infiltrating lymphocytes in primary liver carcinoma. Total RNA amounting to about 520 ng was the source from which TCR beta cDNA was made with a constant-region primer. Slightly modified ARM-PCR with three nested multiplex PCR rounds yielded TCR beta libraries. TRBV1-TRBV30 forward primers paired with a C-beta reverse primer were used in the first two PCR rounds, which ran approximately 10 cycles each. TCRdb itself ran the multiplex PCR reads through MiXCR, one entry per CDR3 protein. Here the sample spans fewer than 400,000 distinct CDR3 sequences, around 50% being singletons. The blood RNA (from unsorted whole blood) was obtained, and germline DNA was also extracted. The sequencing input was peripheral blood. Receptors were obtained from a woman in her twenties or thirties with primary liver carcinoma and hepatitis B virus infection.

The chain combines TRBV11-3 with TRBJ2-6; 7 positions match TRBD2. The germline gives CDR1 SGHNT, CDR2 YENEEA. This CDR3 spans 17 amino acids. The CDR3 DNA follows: TGTGTCAGTGGGAGGGGAAAAGGGATCTCTGGGGCCAACGTCCTGACTTTC. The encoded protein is CVSGRGKGISGANVLTF.

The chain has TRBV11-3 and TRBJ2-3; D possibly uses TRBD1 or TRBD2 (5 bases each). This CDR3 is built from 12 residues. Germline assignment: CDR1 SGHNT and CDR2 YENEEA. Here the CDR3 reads CVSSSARDTQYF. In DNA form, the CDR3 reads TGTGTCAGTAGCTCCGCCAGGGACACGCAGTATTTT.

This CDR3 is CASSPGTGYSEQYF. The CDR3 bases are TGTGCCAGCAGCCCCGGGACAGGGTATTCCGAGCAGTACTTC. V and J are TRBV12-3 or TRBV12-4 and TRBJ2-7, with TRBD1 matching 9 bases. This CDR3 region has 14 residues. J was trimmed by 6 bases and V by 6 bases; bases with no gene match: 9.

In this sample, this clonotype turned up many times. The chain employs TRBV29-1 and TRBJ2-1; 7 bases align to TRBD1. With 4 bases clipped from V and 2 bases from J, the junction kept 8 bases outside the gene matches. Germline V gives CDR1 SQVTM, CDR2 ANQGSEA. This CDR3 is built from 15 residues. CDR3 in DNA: TGCAGCGTTGGAGAGACAGGGATAGCCTACAATGAGCAGTTCTTC. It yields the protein CSVGETGIAYNEQFF.

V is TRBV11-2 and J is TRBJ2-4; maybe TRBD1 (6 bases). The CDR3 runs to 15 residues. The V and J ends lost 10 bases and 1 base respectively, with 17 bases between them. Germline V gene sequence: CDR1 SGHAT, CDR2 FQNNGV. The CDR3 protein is CANNPGDLAKNIQYF. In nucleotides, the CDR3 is TGTGCCAATAACCCAGGGGATCTCGCCAAAAACATTCAGTACTTC.

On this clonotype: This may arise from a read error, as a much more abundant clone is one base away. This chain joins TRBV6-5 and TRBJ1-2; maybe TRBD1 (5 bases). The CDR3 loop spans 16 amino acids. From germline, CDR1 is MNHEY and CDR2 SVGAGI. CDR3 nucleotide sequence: TGTGCCGGCAGTTACAGGCAGGGATCCTATTTTAATGGCTACACCTTC. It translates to CAGSYRQGSYFNGYTF.

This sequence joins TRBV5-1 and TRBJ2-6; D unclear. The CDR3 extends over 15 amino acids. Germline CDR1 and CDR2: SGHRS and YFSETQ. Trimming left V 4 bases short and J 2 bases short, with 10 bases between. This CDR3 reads CASSLSHAGANVLTF. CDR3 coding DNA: TGCGCCAGCAGCCTATCGCATGCTGGGGCCAACGTCCTGACTTTC.

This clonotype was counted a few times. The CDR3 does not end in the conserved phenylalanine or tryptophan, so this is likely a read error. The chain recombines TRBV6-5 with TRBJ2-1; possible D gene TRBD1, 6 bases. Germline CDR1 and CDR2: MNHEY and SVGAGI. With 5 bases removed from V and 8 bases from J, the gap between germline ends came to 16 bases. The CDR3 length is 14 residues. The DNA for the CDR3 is TGTGCCAGCAGTAAAACATACAGGGTCCATGAGCAGTTCCTC. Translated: CASSKTYRVHEQFL.

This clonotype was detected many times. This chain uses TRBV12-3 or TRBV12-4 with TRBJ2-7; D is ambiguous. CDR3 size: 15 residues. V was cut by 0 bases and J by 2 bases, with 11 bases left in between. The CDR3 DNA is TGTGCCAGCAGTTTAGCGACGTACTTTACCTACGAGCAGTACTTC. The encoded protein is CASSLATYFTYEQYF.

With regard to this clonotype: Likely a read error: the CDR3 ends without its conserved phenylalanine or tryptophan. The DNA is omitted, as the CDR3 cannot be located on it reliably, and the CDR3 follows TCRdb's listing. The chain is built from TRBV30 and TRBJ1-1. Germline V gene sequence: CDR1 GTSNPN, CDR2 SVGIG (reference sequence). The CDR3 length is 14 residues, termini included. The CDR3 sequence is CAWSRSGQAVLPRL.

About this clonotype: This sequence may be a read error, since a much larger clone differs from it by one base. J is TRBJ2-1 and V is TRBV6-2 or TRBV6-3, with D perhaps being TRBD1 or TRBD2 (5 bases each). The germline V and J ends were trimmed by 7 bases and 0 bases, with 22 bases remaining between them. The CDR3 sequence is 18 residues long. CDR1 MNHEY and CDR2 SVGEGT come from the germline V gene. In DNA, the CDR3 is TGTGCCAGCACCCCACGTAAGGGGACCGCCTTCTCCTACAATGAGCAGTTCTTC. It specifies CASTPRKGTAFSYNEQFF.

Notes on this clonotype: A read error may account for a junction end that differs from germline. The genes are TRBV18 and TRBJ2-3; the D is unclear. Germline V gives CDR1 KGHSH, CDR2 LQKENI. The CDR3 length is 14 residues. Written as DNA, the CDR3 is TGTGCCAGCTCACCACCGACACACACAGATACGCAGTGTTTT. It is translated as CASSPPTHTDTQCF. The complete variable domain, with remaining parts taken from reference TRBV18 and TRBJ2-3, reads NAGVMQNPRHLVRRRGQEARLRCSPMKGHSHVYWYRQLPEEGLKFMVYLQKENIIDESGMPKERFSAEFPKEGPSILRIQQVVRGDSAAYFCASSPPTHTDTQCFGPGTRLTVL.

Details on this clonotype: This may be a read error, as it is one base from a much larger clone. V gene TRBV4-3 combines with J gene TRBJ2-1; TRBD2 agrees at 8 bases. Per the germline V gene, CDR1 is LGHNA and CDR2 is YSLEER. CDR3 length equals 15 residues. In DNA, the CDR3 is TGCGCCAGCAGCGGGAGCGGGAGACCCTACATTGAGCAGTTCTTC. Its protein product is CASSGSGRPYIEQFF.

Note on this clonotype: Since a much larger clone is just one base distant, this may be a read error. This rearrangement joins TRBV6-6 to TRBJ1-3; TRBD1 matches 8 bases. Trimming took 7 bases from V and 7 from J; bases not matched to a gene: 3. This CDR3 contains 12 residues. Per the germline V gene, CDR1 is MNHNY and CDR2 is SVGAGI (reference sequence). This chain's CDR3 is CASKRTGNTIYF. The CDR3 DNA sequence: TGTGCCAGCAAGCGGACAGGGAACACCATATATTTT.

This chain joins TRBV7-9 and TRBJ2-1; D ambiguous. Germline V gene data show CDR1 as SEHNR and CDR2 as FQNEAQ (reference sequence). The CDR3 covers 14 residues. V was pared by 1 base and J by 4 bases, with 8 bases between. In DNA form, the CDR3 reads TGTGCCAGCAGCTTAGTCGACGGTTACAATGAGCAGTTCTTC. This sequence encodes CASSLVDGYNEQFF.

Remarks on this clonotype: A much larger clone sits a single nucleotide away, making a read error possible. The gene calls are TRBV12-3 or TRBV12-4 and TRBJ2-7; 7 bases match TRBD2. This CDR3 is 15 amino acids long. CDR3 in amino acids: CACSFLAGVAYEQYF. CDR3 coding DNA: TGTGCCTGCAGTTTCCTGGCGGGAGTGGCATACGAGCAGTACTTC.

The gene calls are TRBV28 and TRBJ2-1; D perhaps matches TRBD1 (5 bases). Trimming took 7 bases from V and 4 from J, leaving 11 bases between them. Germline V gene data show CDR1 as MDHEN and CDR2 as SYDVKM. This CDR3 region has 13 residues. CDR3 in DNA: TGTGCCAGCAAAAACAGGATTTACAATGAGCAGTTCTTC. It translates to CASKNRIYNEQFF.